Sequencing of this T cell receptor beta chain was carried out in a study of shared clonotypes between healthy human individuals. In the study overall: Each donor's CD4 naive and CD4 memory cells filled three plates apiece, CD8 naive two, and CD8 memory one.

Measured with immunoSEQ multiplex PCR; TCRdb has only the in-frame clones, and not every one. The repertoire holds approximately 1.4 million clones, with 95% to 99% as singletons. Trimming shortened V by 3 bases and J by 2 bases, and 12 bases separated the two germline ends. CDR3 length equals 15 residues. Germline CDR1 and CDR2: LNHDA and SQIVND (reference sequence). Concerning this clone itself: What it binds is unknown.

Memory CD4+ cells were the fraction left after CD45RA+ naive selection. Broader study findings: On the whole, naive subsets had larger estimated richness than memory subsets had.

The sequencing input was naive CD4+ T cells sorted from blood. Documented subset: CD45RA+ positively selected. This TCR derives from a young man in good health. V and J are TRBV19 and TRBJ2-3; D unresolved. DNA for the CDR3: TGTGCCAGTAGTATCCAGAAGGTGGACACAGATACGCAGTATTTT. Amino acid sequence: CASSIQKVDTDTQYF.